Following are 12 T cell receptor beta chains from one sample sequenced in a study of T cells of healthy individuals. In TCRdb, the 5' RACE reads were re-called with MiXCR into one record per CDR3 protein. This table holds tens of thousands of distinct CDR3 sequences, roughly 16% found once. These receptors originate from a human donor in good health.

This clonotype occurred a few times. CDR3 nucleotide sequence: TGCAGTGCGCCTCGACAGGGTACCGACGAGCAGTACTTC. Translated, it gives CSAPRQGTDEQYF. This chain connects TRBV20-1 to TRBJ2-7, with 7 positions matching TRBD1. This CDR3 spans 13 amino acids. CDR1 DFQATT and CDR2 SNEGSKA come from the germline V gene (reference sequence). The ends lost 6 bases at V and 5 bases at J; junction bases unmatched: 10.

In its sample, this clonotype was seen once. The V gene is TRBV6-6, the J gene TRBJ1-2; 8 positions match TRBD1. The CDR3 is 14 amino acids. V lost 4 bases, J lost 8 bases, and 9 bases stayed unmatched. Per the germline V gene, CDR1 is MNHNY and CDR2 is SVGAGI (reference sequence). The CDR3 DNA is TGTGCCAGCAGTTTACTGGACAGGGCTGGAGGCTACACCTTC. It encodes CASSLLDRAGGYTF.

The rearrangement uses TRBV6-5 and TRBJ1-6, with D tentatively TRBD1 (5 bases). The V end lost 5 bases, the J end lost 10 bases, and 15 bases lay between the germline ends. This CDR3 has 14 amino acids. Germline assignment: CDR1 MNHEY and CDR2 SVGAGI. CDR3 region: CASSKTLGDSPLHF. DNA of the CDR3: TGTGCCAGCAGTAAGACCTTGGGGGACTCACCCCTCCACTTT.

The sample holds many counts of this clonotype. The chain joins TRBV3-1 to TRBJ2-7, with 9 bases matching TRBD2. J gave up 0 bases and V 6 bases, and 3 bases lay outside the gene matches. CDR3 length: 14 amino acids. From germline, CDR1 is LGHDT and CDR2 YNNKEL (reference sequence). This chain's CDR3 is CASRFSGSSYEQYF. For the CDR3, the DNA is TGTGCCAGCAGATTTAGCGGGAGCTCCTACGAGCAGTACTTC.

V and J are TRBV25-1 and TRBJ2-3; no clear D gene. CDR1 is MGHDK and CDR2 is SYGVNS in the germline V gene. V lost 0 bases to trimming and J lost 6 bases, with 7 bases between them. The CDR3 sequence is 13 residues long. In nucleotides, the CDR3 is TGTGCCAGCAGTGAATATAGATCCGATACGCAGTATTTT. As protein: CASSEYRSDTQYF.

The CDR3 DNA reads as TGTGCCAGCAGCCAAGCTTGGACAGGGACCGGGGAGCTGTTTTTT. This encodes CASSQAWTGTGELFF. The genes are TRBV3-1 and TRBJ2-2; 8 bases align to TRBD1. The trim removed 1 base at V and 5 bases at J, leaving 3 bases unmatched. The CDR3 is 15 residues long. CDR1 is LGHDT and CDR2 is YNNKEL in the germline V gene (reference sequence).

This rearrangement joins TRBV20-1 to TRBJ1-6; 8 bases align to TRBD1. The CDR3 totals 13 residues. Germline trimming cut 4 bases from V and 8 bases from J; bases unmatched to any gene: 4. Germline CDR1 reads DFQATT; CDR2 reads SNEGSKA (reference sequence). CDR3: CSAKDREHSPLHF. The CDR3 DNA reads as TGCAGTGCTAAGGACAGGGAACATTCACCCCTCCACTTT.

Within the sample, this clonotype is medium-sized. The chain employs TRBV6-4 and TRBJ1-1, with D perhaps TRBD1 (5 bases). The CDR3 is 13 residues long. CDR1 and CDR2 from the germline V gene are MRHNA and SNTAGT. V was clipped by 2 bases and J by 2 bases, with 6 bases between them. CDR3 sequence: CASSDRDNTEAFF. CDR3 nucleotides: TGTGCCAGCAGTGACCGGGACAACACTGAAGCTTTCTTT.

The V and J genes are TRBV10-3 and TRBJ1-1, with TRBD1 matching 7 bases. The CDR3 consists of 14 residues. Germline CDR1 ENHRY, CDR2 SYGVKD. Trimming cost V 4 bases and J 2 bases; bases outside gene matches: 4. CDR3 loop: CAISVRGSNTEAFF. DNA for the CDR3: TGTGCCATCAGTGTCAGGGGGTCCAACACTGAAGCTTTCTTT.

This clonotype was picked up many times. This chain joins TRBV20-1 and TRBJ1-4; TRBD1 might be the D (6 bases). Germline-derived CDR1 and CDR2 are DFQATT and SNEGSKA (reference sequence). This CDR3 has 14 residues. V gave up 6 bases and J gave up 8 bases, with 19 bases separating them. The CDR3 DNA is TGCAGTGCCCGGGGACCAGGGGAGGAAGAAAAACTGTTTTTT. Protein sequence: CSARGPGEEEKLFF.

The genes are TRBV9 and TRBJ2-5, with 9 bases aligning to TRBD2. Trimming took 0 bases from V and 1 from J; bases not matched to a gene: 4. CDR3 length: 16 residues. Germline CDR1 and CDR2: SGDLS and YYNGEE. CDR3: CASSVELAGLQETQYF. The CDR3 DNA sequence: TGTGCCAGCAGCGTAGAGCTAGCGGGGCTCCAAGAGACCCAGTACTTC.

Many counts were recorded for this clonotype. This sequence joins TRBV7-9 and TRBJ1-1; weak D call: TRBD1 (5 bases). Germline loops: CDR1 SEHNR, CDR2 FQNEAQ (reference sequence). Trimming shortened V by 5 bases and J by 7 bases, and 14 bases separated the two germline ends. The CDR3 sequence is 13 residues long. The CDR3 region has the DNA TGTGCCAGCAGCCTCCGCGGGGCAGTTGAAGCTTTCTTT. This translates into CASSLRGAVEAFF.